These T cell receptor beta chains were read from a single sample in a study of regulatory T cells in long-lasting Graves disease. TCRdb reprocessed the multiplex PCR reads with MiXCR, giving one entry per CDR3 protein. Of 350,000 to 500,000 distinct CDR3 sequences in the sample, 14% were seen once. The sample was also linked to a second study, of T cells in Graves' hyperthyroidism and ophthalmopathy.

The sequences come from peripheral blood mononuclear cells (PBMCs), collected at new diagnosis, from a patient treated with antithyroid drugs. The receptors shown here come from a woman aged 50 to 60 with Graves disease. CDR3s include the opening cysteine and the closing phenylalanine or tryptophan. Rows may omit the clone size; those that give it use once, few, many or a size class.

J gene,V gene,clone size,CDR3 protein
TRBJ2-1,TRBV5-1,many,CASSGAYEQFF
TRBJ2-7,TRBV27,few,CASSSYPGITYEQYF
TRBJ2-7,TRBV28,many,CASKRIVKYEQYF
TRBJ1-5,TRBV5-1,NA,CASSPSGQGSQPQHF
TRBJ2-7,TRBV27,many,CASSPRGAAQYEQYF
TRBJ1-1,TRBV9,many,CASSATGQVWGNTEAFF
TRBJ2-6,TRBV4-1,few,CASSTLSGANVLTF
TRBJ1-4,TRBV2,NA,CASSMTGGNEKLFF
TRBJ1-4,TRBV4-2,few,CASSQEPGHEKLFF
TRBJ1-5,TRBV12-3/TRBV12-4,many,CASSLQGRGVGHF
TRBJ1-1,TRBV2,many,CASSEAGPGVAEAFF
TRBJ2-3,TRBV3-1,many,CASSPNTDTQYF
TRBJ1-2,TRBV3-1,many,CASSPWVTDGYTF
TRBJ1-5,TRBV7-2,NA,CASSPSWGGVQPQHF
TRBJ2-7,TRBV3-1,NA,CASSQEGQGGEQYF
TRBJ2-5,TRBV12-3/TRBV12-4,many,CASSFSSGQETQYF
TRBJ2-7,TRBV11-2,many,CASSLNQAAHEQYF
TRBJ2-3,TRBV9,NA,CASSVDQRPTPGDTQYF
TRBJ1-5,TRBV27,many,CASSPGQGAGQPQHF
TRBJ2-3,TRBV20-1,many,CSATKVNTDTQYF
TRBJ2-2,TRBV9,NA,CASSVVPGELFF
TRBJ2-1,TRBV7-9,once,CASSRRTSGRAYNEQFF
TRBJ2-7,TRBV5-1,many,CASSLSNNEQYF
TRBJ2-3,TRBV4-1,few,CASSQFRGGTDTQYF
TRBJ1-5,TRBV6-1,many,CASRNQSQGSNQPQHF
TRBJ2-3,TRBV5-1,many,CASRPDREPQRTQYF
TRBJ2-7,TRBV11-2,NA,CASSSGSPGEQYF
TRBJ1-5,TRBV28,NA,CASSLPVHSNQPQHF
TRBJ2-5,TRBV6-1,few,CASSIAGLQETQYF
TRBJ1-1,TRBV29-1,NA,CSVVPPGTGARGAFF
TRBJ2-7,TRBV4-1,few,CASSQDGHGQASYEQYF
TRBJ1-1,TRBV2,many,CASSEGQGGWNTEAFF
TRBJ1-1,TRBV5-1,many,CASCLDGYTEAFF
TRBJ1-1,TRBV5-6,NA,CASSFIDRMLNAEAFF
TRBJ2-3,TRBV7-2,NA,CASSVVALGQRNTDTQYF
TRBJ2-1,TRBV3-1,few,CASSQVDRLFYNEQFF
TRBJ2-3,TRBV4-2,NA,CASSQLGLAGGPADTQYF
TRBJ2-3,TRBV5-1,NA,CASSTGSTDMQYF
TRBJ2-1,TRBV5-8,NA,CASSPDRKYYNEQFF
TRBJ2-1,TRBV28,many,CASRIAGVYNEQFF
TRBJ2-7,TRBV28,few,CASSTDRSYEQYF
TRBJ2-7,TRBV28,many,CASSLRPVVEQYF
TRBJ2-2,TRBV6-1,few,CASSDFGGRVNTGELFF
TRBJ1-2,TRBV10-3,few,CAISLQVGGNYGYTF